This is a list of T cell receptor beta chains from one sample in a study of Ad26.COV2.S vaccination and SARS-CoV-2 variants. The repertoire was sequenced with immunoSEQ multiplex PCR; TCRdb's copy has only in-frame clones and lacks some. The top ten clones hold 3.9% of a sample with about 350,000 clones, just over 90% of them seen once. The sequenced sample was peripheral blood, obtained after recovery from COVID-19. The receptors come from a human donor who had recovered from COVID-19. Each CDR3 is given with its conserved first and last residue. A D gene is named only where the DNA matches it firmly. Size tells how often a clone was seen (once, few, many) or the class of an expanded clone, and some rows leave it out.

J: TRBJ1-1
V: TRBV29-1
size: .
D: .
DNA: TGCAGCGTTTTGGATGAGATGAACACTGAAGCTTTCTTT
CDR3: CSVLDEMNTEAFF

J: TRBJ1-2
V: TRBV18
size: .
D: TRBD1
DNA: TGTGCCAGCTCACCTCGGGACAGCAGAAACTATGGCTACACCTTC
CDR3: CASSPRDSRNYGYTF

J: TRBJ2-3
V: TRBV12-3/TRBV12-4
size: .
D: .
DNA: TGTGCCAGCAGCCTGGAAGATACGCAGTATTTT
CDR3: CASSLEDTQYF

J: TRBJ2-5
V: TRBV6-5
size: .
D: .
DNA: TGTGCCAGCAGTCCCTTAGCGGCACAAGAGACCCAGTACTTC
CDR3: CASSPLAAQETQYF

J: TRBJ2-3
V: TRBV5-1
size: .
D: .
DNA: TGCGCCCCCCTCTGCCGGGGGAGTACGCAGTATTTT
CDR3: CAPLCRGSTQYF

J: TRBJ2-3
V: TRBV7-9
size: .
D: .
DNA: TGTGCCAGCAGCTTAGATGGGAGCACAGATACGCAGTATTTT
CDR3: CASSLDGSTDTQYF

J: TRBJ2-3
V: TRBV9
size: .
D: .
DNA: TGTGCCAGCAGCCCAGCGGAGGGGCCTATAGATACGCAGTATTTT
CDR3: CASSPAEGPIDTQYF

J: TRBJ1-2
V: TRBV24-1
size: .
D: .
DNA: TGTGCCACCAGTGACCCGACCGGACTCGTCTACACCTTC
CDR3: CATSDPTGLVYTF

J: TRBJ2-5
V: TRBV3-1/TRBV3-2
size: .
D: .
DNA: TGTGCCAGCAGCCAGCTCGGGGCCTTAGGCGGGACCCAGTACTTC
CDR3: CASSQLGALGGTQYF

J: TRBJ1-1
V: TRBV3-1/TRBV3-2
size: .
D: .
DNA: TGTGCCAGCAGCCAAGGGGGTATGAACACTGAAGCTTTCTTT
CDR3: CASSQGGMNTEAFF

J: TRBJ1-5
V: TRBV28
size: .
D: .
DNA: TGTGCCAGCAGTTTAGTCCTTTTTACAGGGTCCAGGAGTAGCAATCAGCCCCAGCATTTT
CDR3: CASSLVLFTGSRSSNQPQHF

J: TRBJ1-2
V: TRBV7-8
size: .
D: .
DNA: TGTGCCAGCAGCCGCTTTGAGGGGGGTACAGCTAACTATGGCTACACCTTC
CDR3: CASSRFEGGTANYGYTF

J: TRBJ2-7
V: TRBV6-5
size: .
D: .
DNA: TGTGCCAGCAGTTACTCGACATTCCGAGACCCGTACTTC
CDR3: CASSYSTFRDPYF

J: TRBJ1-3
V: TRBV7-9
size: once
D: .
DNA: TGTGCCAGCACCACGCCAGGCAGTTCTGGAAACACCATATATTTT
CDR3: CASTTPGSSGNTIYF

J: TRBJ1-1
V: TRBV12-3/TRBV12-4
size: .
D: .
DNA: TGTGCCAGCAGTCGACCAGACACTGAAGCTTTCTTT
CDR3: CASSRPDTEAFF

J: TRBJ2-1
V: TRBV7-8
size: .
D: TRBD1
DNA: TGTGCCAGCAGCCTCGGGACAGGGATGCATGAGCAGTTCTTC
CDR3: CASSLGTGMHEQFF

J: TRBJ2-5
V: TRBV6-5
size: .
D: TRBD2
DNA: TGTGCCAGCAAACGGGGGGGCGGAATAGGAGAGACCCAGTACTTC
CDR3: CASKRGGGIGETQYF

J: TRBJ2-3
V: TRBV10-3
size: .
D: TRBD2
DNA: TGTGCCACCACTGGACTAGCGGGGGAGAAAGGGGCAGATACGCAGTATTTT
CDR3: CATTGLAGEKGADTQYF

J: TRBJ2-2
V: TRBV7-2
size: .
D: TRBD1
DNA: TGTGCCAGCAGCCCAGGGGGCGGGAACACCGGGGAGCTGTTTTTT
CDR3: CASSPGGGNTGELFF

J: TRBJ1-2
V: TRBV19
size: .
D: .
DNA: TGTGCCAGTATTGCGGGGGGGTCGAGAGACTATGGCTACACCTTC
CDR3: CASIAGGSRDYGYTF

J: TRBJ1-4
V: TRBV6-2/TRBV6-3
size: .
D: .
DNA: TGTGCCAGCAGTTACCCTCCGGGGGGAACTAATGAAAAACTGTTTTTT
CDR3: CASSYPPGGTNEKLFF

J: TRBJ1-2
V: TRBV7-8
size: .
D: .
DNA: TGTGCCAGCAGCAGAGTTGCAGCAGGCTCTGGCTACACCTTC
CDR3: CASSRVAAGSGYTF